The 26 T cell receptor beta chains presented below share a single source sample, sequenced in a study of long-term antiretroviral therapy in people with HIV. Survey-level resolution applied to immunoSEQ assay v3.0. Clones were sequenced by immunoSEQ multiplex PCR, and TCRdb holds only the in-frame ones, with some missing. The repertoire holds around 21,000 clones, with 81% as singletons. Sequences were derived from unsorted PBMCs, sampled 1.5 years after starting antiretroviral therapy. The receptor set was obtained from a man between 25 and 39 years old with HIV.

This clone was recorded once. The gene calls are TRBV2 and TRBJ1-1; 7 bases are a match to TRBD1. After removal of 6 bases from V and 2 bases from J, the junction contained 9 bases not matched to a gene. The CDR3 runs to 15 residues. Germline CDR1 and CDR2: SNHLY and FYNNEI. CDR3 in amino acids: CASRLSDRENTEAFF. Here the CDR3 DNA reads TGTGCCAGCAGGCTCTCCGACAGGGAAAACACTGAAGCTTTCTTT. Based on the CDR3 plus reference TRBV2 and TRBJ1-1, the full variable domain is EPEVTQTPSHQVTQMGQEVILRCVPISNHLYFYWYRQILGQKVEFLVSFYNNEISEKSEIFDDQFSVERPDGSNFTLKIRSTKLEDSAMYFCASRLSDRENTEAFFGQGTRLTVV.

This sequence joins TRBV10-1 and TRBJ2-7; weak D call: TRBD1 (7 bases). Germline CDR1 reads WNHNN; CDR2 reads SYGVQD (reference sequence). This CDR3 has 17 residues. V was shortened by 4 bases and J by 3 bases, with 22 bases between the two germline ends. The CDR3 sequence: CASSGWTLRQGLYEQYF. The DNA of the CDR3 is TGCGCCAGCAGTGGATGGACCCTAAGACAGGGACTCTACGAGCAGTACTTC.

CDR3 residues: CASSLGLAGGPNEQFF. CDR3 sequence (DNA): TGTGCCAGCAGTTTAGGACTAGCGGGAGGGCCGAATGAGCAGTTCTTC. The V call is TRBV27, the J call TRBJ2-1, with 15 bases fitting TRBD2. The V gene's germline CDR1 is MNHEY and CDR2 SMNVEV (reference sequence). J lost 7 bases, V lost 2 bases, and 3 bases had no gene match. The CDR3 runs to 16 residues.

The rearrangement joins TRBV4-3 to TRBJ1-2; 8 bases fit TRBD1. After removal of 1 base from V and 4 bases from J, the junction contained 5 bases not matched to a gene. The CDR3 loop spans 15 amino acids. Germline-derived CDR1 and CDR2 are LGHNA and YSLEER. The CDR3 nucleotides are TGCGCCAGCAGCCAAGCCGGGACAGGCATCTATGGCTACACCTTC. Translated, it gives CASSQAGTGIYGYTF.

The chain joins TRBV4-2 to TRBJ2-7, with D perhaps being TRBD1 or TRBD2 (5 bases each). The V end lost 5 bases, the J end lost 3 bases, and 11 bases lay between the germline ends. The CDR3 is 13 residues long. Per the germline V gene, CDR1 is LGHNA and CDR2 is YNFKEQ. In nucleotides, the CDR3 is TGTGCCAGCAGCGTTCAGGGAGTCTACGAGCAGTACTTC. Its protein is CASSVQGVYEQYF.

This sequence joins TRBV7-2 and TRBJ2-5; D unclear. The CDR3 extends over 13 amino acids. Trimming left V 3 bases short and J 4 bases short, with 9 bases between. Per the germline V gene, CDR1 is SGHTA and CDR2 is FQGNSA. CDR3 amino acids: CASSFSVGETQYF. In nucleotides, the CDR3 is TGTGCCAGCAGCTTCTCAGTGGGAGAGACCCAGTACTTC.

The genes are TRBV7-9 and TRBJ1-6; 9 positions match TRBD1. The V and J ends lost 0 bases and 10 bases, in that order; junction bases with no gene match: 4. The CDR3 runs to 15 residues. Germline assignment: CDR1 SEHNR and CDR2 FQNEAQ (reference sequence). The CDR3 reads CASSLAGQGWSPLHF. CDR3 DNA: TGTGCCAGCAGCTTAGCGGGACAGGGTTGGTCACCCCTCCACTTT. Based on the CDR3 plus reference TRBV7-9 and TRBJ1-6, the full variable domain is DTGVSQNPRHKITKRGQNVTFRCDPISEHNRLYWYRQTLGQGPEFLTYFQNEAQLEKSRLLSDRFSAERPKGSFSTLEIQRTEQGDSAMYLCASSLAGQGWSPLHFGNGTRLTVT.

This chain connects TRBV5-1 to TRBJ2-1; D is uncertain. In germline, CDR1 is SGHRS, CDR2 YFSETQ. Trimming pared 3 bases from V and 8 bases from J, leaving 9 bases between. CDR3 length: 12 residues. The DNA for the CDR3 is TGCGCCAGCAGCTGGAAAGGCGATGAGCAGTTCTTC. It is translated as CASSWKGDEQFF.

The chain recombines TRBV7-9 with TRBJ2-5, with TRBD1 matching over 10 bases. The CDR3 has 15 amino acids. Germline-derived CDR1 and CDR2 are SEHNR and FQNEAQ (reference sequence). With V trimmed by 3 bases and J by 5 bases, 6 bases remained unmatched. The CDR3 sequence: CASSLGTGVGETQYF. The DNA for the CDR3 is TGTGCCAGCAGCTTGGGGACAGGGGTGGGCGAGACCCAGTACTTC. The full variable domain, its missing parts supplied by reference TRBV7-9 and TRBJ2-5, is DTGVSQNPRHKITKRGQNVTFRCDPISEHNRLYWYRQTLGQGPEFLTYFQNEAQLEKSRLLSDRFSAERPKGSFSTLEIQRTEQGDSAMYLCASSLGTGVGETQYFGPGTRLLVL.

This chain's CDR3 is CASSLSGTGGEETQYF. The CDR3, as DNA: TGTGCCAGTAGCCTTTCCGGGACAGGGGGCGAAGAGACCCAGTACTTC. The chain couples TRBV19 to TRBJ2-5; TRBD1 aligns across 12 bases. Germline V lookup: CDR1 LNHDA, CDR2 SQIVND (reference sequence). The CDR3 runs to 16 residues. V was pared by 6 bases and J by 3 bases, with 8 bases of the junction left unmatched.

J is TRBJ1-1 and V is TRBV10-3, with D maybe TRBD1 (5 bases). This CDR3 contains 13 residues. The germline V and J ends were trimmed by 6 bases and 1 base, with 9 bases remaining between them. Germline-derived CDR1 and CDR2 are ENHRY and SYGVKD. The CDR3 spells CAIRGTGNTEAFF. CDR3 nucleotide sequence: TGTGCCATCAGGGGGACGGGGAACACTGAAGCTTTCTTT.

The chain uses TRBV23-1 and TRBJ2-7; 7 positions agree with TRBD1. TRBV23-1 is marked as an open reading frame, function uncertain. The junction had 15 bases not matched to a gene; V was cut back by 10 bases and J by 3 bases. The CDR3 runs 15 residues. CDR3 in DNA: TGCGCCATCTCAGACAGGGCCCCGAGACTCTACGAGCAGTACTTC. Translation: CAISDRAPRLYEQYF.

V usage is TRBV28 and J usage is TRBJ2-7; no clear D gene. Looked up from germline, CDR1 is MDHEN and CDR2 is SYDVKM. The CDR3 covers 14 residues. Deletions cut 7 bases from V and 5 bases from J, with 18 bases between. DNA for the CDR3: TGTGCCAGCACTTCGTGGAAGTTCGAAAACGAGCAGTACTTC. It specifies CASTSWKFENEQYF.

The chain has TRBV6-1 and TRBJ1-5; D remains unclear. From germline, CDR1 is MNHNS and CDR2 SASEGT. The CDR3 has 18 amino acids. Trimming pared 1 base from V and 0 bases from J, leaving 16 bases between. The DNA for the CDR3 is TGTGCCAGCAGTGAAGTGAGAGACACGTACTATAGCAATCAGCCCCAGCATTTT. Its translation is CASSEVRDTYYSNQPQHF.

The chain recombines TRBV28 with TRBJ2-6, with D unclear. Trimming stripped 7 bases from V and 1 base from J, with 11 bases between. This CDR3 has 15 amino acids. The germline CDR1 and CDR2 sequences are MDHEN and SYDVKM. The CDR3: CASTGSSSGANVLTF. The CDR3, as DNA: TGTGCCAGCACCGGATCCTCATCTGGGGCCAACGTCCTGACTTTC.

Only a few counts were recorded for this clone. This chain connects TRBV4-1 to TRBJ1-6, with a weak D call TRBD1 (6 bases). The CDR3 has 16 amino acids. The germline V gene encodes CDR1 MGHRA and CDR2 YSYEKL. V dropped 1 base and J dropped 7 bases, with 14 bases sitting between them. This chain's CDR3 is CASSQAVGGANSPLHF. CDR3 DNA sequence: TGCGCCAGCAGCCAAGCAGTAGGGGGGGCGAATTCACCCCTCCACTTT.

The chain uses TRBV7-9 and TRBJ2-1; D is unclear. Germline V lookup: CDR1 SEHNR, CDR2 FQNEAQ (reference sequence). The CDR3 covers 11 residues. Trimming removed 5 bases from V and 6 bases from J, with 5 bases in between. CDR3 DNA sequence: TGTGCCAGCAGCCCAAGCAATGAGCAGTTCTTC. Translating gives CASSPSNEQFF.

The V gene is TRBV5-6, the J gene TRBJ2-7; no firm D call. V shed 0 bases and J shed 5 bases, with 12 bases lying between them. Germline CDR1 SGHDT, CDR2 YYEEEE. This CDR3 is 14 amino acids long. The CDR3 reads CASSLVGSVHEQYF. The DNA of the CDR3 is TGTGCCAGCAGCTTGGTTGGCAGTGTCCACGAGCAGTACTTC.

This clone was counted between two and nine times. V and J are TRBV4-1 and TRBJ1-4; no firm D call. V was cut by 0 bases and J by 0 bases, with 14 bases left in between. Per the germline V gene, CDR1 is MGHRA and CDR2 is YSYEKL. The CDR3 extends over 18 amino acids. CDR3 coding DNA: TGCGCCAGCAGCCAAGAGGCCGCACAATCCGCAACTAATGAAAAACTGTTTTTT. As protein: CASSQEAAQSATNEKLFF.

The chain joins TRBV6-5 to TRBJ2-7, with 7 bases fitting TRBD1. Germline V CDR1 and CDR2: MNHEY, SVGAGI. There are 15 residues in the CDR3. Trimming removed 0 bases from V and 5 bases from J; junction bases left unmatched: 7. The CDR3 spells CASSYSKDRVDEQYF. Here the CDR3 DNA reads TGTGCCAGCAGTTACTCGAAAGACAGGGTTGACGAGCAGTACTTC.

The chain joins TRBV5-1 to TRBJ2-3, with TRBD2 matching 10 bases. V shed 0 bases, J shed 2 bases, and the junction held 3 bases outside the gene matches. CDR1 and CDR2 (germline): SGHRS, YFSETQ. This CDR3 spans 16 amino acids. Here the CDR3 DNA reads TGCGCCAGCAGCTTGGAAGCGGGAGGGACCACAGATACGCAGTATTTT. This translates into CASSLEAGGTTDTQYF.

The rearrangement links TRBV6-1 to TRBJ1-2; no clear D gene. Trimming removed 2 bases from V and 2 bases from J, with 6 bases in between. There are 13 residues in the CDR3. Germline CDR1 is MNHNS and CDR2 is SASEGT. The CDR3 is CASSEPQNYGYTF. The DNA of the CDR3 is TGTGCCAGCAGTGAACCACAGAACTATGGCTACACCTTC.

CDR3 loop: CASSSPTGAHQPQHF. The CDR3 DNA follows: TGTGCCAGCAGTTCACCTACAGGGGCTCATCAGCCCCAGCATTTT. The chain is built from TRBV28 and TRBJ1-5; 7 nucleotides line up with TRBD1. The CDR3 has 15 amino acids. J gave up 5 bases and V 4 bases, and 8 bases lay outside the gene matches. CDR1 is MDHEN, CDR2 SYDVKM, per germline.

Here the CDR3 reads CASRPPTPGRNTEAFF. The DNA for the CDR3 is TGTGCCAGCAGACCGCCAACCCCGGGGAGGAACACTGAAGCTTTCTTT. The chain recombines TRBV2 with TRBJ1-1; D not certain. With 6 bases removed from V and 1 base from J, the gap between germline ends came to 18 bases. The germline gives CDR1 SNHLY, CDR2 FYNNEI. The CDR3 has 16 amino acids.

This chain links TRBV11-2 with TRBJ2-2; TRBD2 agrees at 7 bases. V shed 1 base, J shed 6 bases, and the junction held 5 bases outside the gene matches. The CDR3 is made up of 15 amino acids. Looked up from germline, CDR1 is SGHAT and CDR2 is FQNNGV. This chain's CDR3 is CASSLGWGGSGELFF. The CDR3 DNA follows: TGTGCCAGCAGCTTAGGTTGGGGGGGGTCCGGGGAGCTGTTTTTT.

The rearrangement links TRBV6-4 to TRBJ1-5; weak D call: TRBD1 (5 bases). V was shortened by 3 bases and J by 5 bases, with 8 bases between the two germline ends. The length of the CDR3 is 13 residues. Germline CDR1 and CDR2: MRHNA and SNTAGT. The CDR3 bases are TGTGCCAGCAGTGAGGCGGGACATCAGCCCCAGCATTTT. It yields the protein CASSEAGHQPQHF.